The 32 T cell receptor beta chains listed next were all sequenced from one sample in a study of CD8+ T cells in alopecia areata. The sequencing template was cDNA reverse transcribed from extracted RNA. Only in-frame clones appear in the TCRdb table, and some are missing; sequencing was by immunoSEQ multiplex PCR. Of 120,000 or so clones listed, roughly 50% are singletons. Sequences were obtained from NKG2D-low CD8+ T cells sorted from blood. These receptor sequences come from a human donor with alopecia areata.

This sequence joins TRBV28 and TRBJ2-5; 12 bases align to TRBD2. The CDR3 totals 15 residues. Germline-derived CDR1 and CDR2 are MDHEN and SYDVKM. V was clipped by 6 bases and J by 4 bases; unmatched bases: 6. The CDR3 region is CASSLLAGGTETQYF. The CDR3 DNA sequence: TGTGCCAGCAGCCTACTAGCGGGGGGAACAGAGACCCAGTACTTC.

The CDR3 DNA reads as TGTGCCAGCAGCCCCTGGGCGGGGTCTGACGAGCAGTACTTC. Its protein is CASSPWAGSDEQYF. The chain is built from TRBV6-5 and TRBJ2-7; D is perhaps TRBD2 (6 bases). CDR1 and CDR2 from the germline V gene are MNHEY and SVGAGI. Trimming left V 6 bases short and J 5 bases short, with 17 bases between. This CDR3 region has 14 residues.

As regards this clone: This may come from a read error, since a much larger clone is one base off. The chain links TRBV7-2 to TRBJ2-1; D not resolved. Germline values: CDR1 SGHTA, CDR2 FQGNSA. This CDR3 has 11 residues. Trimming shortened V by 3 bases and J by 4 bases, and 1 base separated the two germline ends. The CDR3 sequence is CASSFYNEQFF. In DNA, the CDR3 is TGTGCCAGCAGCTTTTACAATGAGCAGTTCTTC.

V gene TRBV30 combines with J gene TRBJ2-1; a possible D gene is TRBD1 (6 bases). With 4 bases removed from V and 1 base from J, the gap between germline ends came to 11 bases. CDR1 and CDR2 (germline): GTSNPN, SVGIG (reference sequence). The CDR3 runs 14 residues. The CDR3 sequence is CAWTRDTSYNEQFF. The CDR3 nucleotides are TGTGCCTGGACCCGGGACACTTCCTACAATGAGCAGTTCTTC.

The table lists this clone with a few counts. V is TRBV14 and J is TRBJ2-1, with 8 positions matching TRBD2. The ends lost 1 base at V and 6 bases at J; junction bases unmatched: 8. Germline CDR1 and CDR2: SGHDN and FVKESK. The CDR3 is 16 amino acids. The CDR3 nucleotides are TGTGCCAGCAGCCAAGCAAGGACTAGCCGGGTCAATGAGCAGTTCTTC. Translating it yields CASSQARTSRVNEQFF.

The J gene is TRBJ1-1, the V gene TRBV7-9; D is uncertain. Trimming cost V 5 bases and J 3 bases, with 13 bases left between them. Germline V lookup: CDR1 SEHNR, CDR2 FQNEAQ (reference sequence). The CDR3 runs to 14 residues. CDR3 bases: TGTGCCAGCAGCCCCGGGTTTGGGGACACTGAAGCTTTCTTT. Residues: CASSPGFGDTEAFF.

J is TRBJ1-1 and V is TRBV30; D is undetermined. Germline CDR1 GTSNPN, CDR2 SVGIG (reference sequence). The CDR3 has 13 residues. The V and J ends lost 1 base and 1 base respectively, with 7 bases between them. CDR3 amino acids: CAWSGAENTEAFF. CDR3 sequence (DNA): TGTGCCTGGAGTGGAGCAGAGAACACTGAAGCTTTCTTT.

The rearrangement joins TRBV4-1 to TRBJ1-6; 9 nucleotides agree with TRBD1. V lost 1 base, J lost 7 bases, and 5 bases stayed unmatched. Looked up from germline, CDR1 is MGHRA and CDR2 is YSYEKL. This CDR3 region has 16 residues. CDR3 residues: CASSQAPGTGNSPLHF. The CDR3 DNA sequence: TGCGCCAGCAGCCAAGCACCAGGGACAGGGAATTCACCCCTCCACTTT.

The V gene is TRBV5-1, the J gene TRBJ2-6; no clear D gene. Germline V CDR1 and CDR2: SGHRS, YFSETQ. This CDR3 is 16 amino acids long. Trimming took 0 bases from V and 0 from J, leaving 7 bases between them. CDR3 nucleotides: TGCGCCAGCAGCTTGGAGGGCGGCTCTGGGGCCAACGTCCTGACTTTC. This gives the protein CASSLEGGSGANVLTF. Variable domain in full (rest from reference TRBV5-1 and TRBJ2-6): KAGVTQTPRYLIKTRGQQVTLSCSPISGHRSVSWYQQTPGQGLQFLFEYFSETQRNKGNFPGRFSGRQFSNSRSEMNVSTLELGDSALYLCASSLEGGSGANVLTFGAGSRLTVL.

J is TRBJ2-1 and V is TRBV2, with D possibly matching TRBD2 (5 bases). Germline V gives CDR1 SNHLY, CDR2 FYNNEI. This CDR3 is 14 amino acids long. Trimming shortened V by 2 bases and J by 5 bases, and 10 bases separated the two germline ends. Here the CDR3 DNA reads TGTGCCAGCAGTGAACCCGGGATACACAATGAGCAGTTCTTC. Protein sequence: CASSEPGIHNEQFF. Full variable domain (remainder filled in from reference TRBV2 and TRBJ2-1): EPEVTQTPSHQVTQMGQEVILRCVPISNHLYFYWYRQILGQKVEFLVSFYNNEISEKSEIFDDQFSVERPDGSNFTLKIRSTKLEDSAMYFCASSEPGIHNEQFFGPGTRLTVL.

The chain uses TRBV28 and TRBJ2-5; TRBD2 matches 8 bases. V was pared by 8 bases and J by 2 bases, with 10 bases of the junction left unmatched. The CDR3 spans 15 residues. Germline-derived CDR1 and CDR2 are MDHEN and SYDVKM. The CDR3 reads CASRPGTSKQETQYF. The CDR3 DNA sequence: TGTGCCAGCCGCCCCGGGACTAGTAAACAAGAGACCCAGTACTTC.

The J gene is TRBJ2-1, the V gene TRBV6-5; 9 bases agree with TRBD2. Germline V CDR1 and CDR2: MNHEY, SVGAGI. CDR3 length: 15 residues. The V gene end was trimmed by 7 bases and the J gene end by 5 bases; junction bases not matched to a gene: 9. CDR3 sequence: CASNSGTSYHNEQFF. In DNA form, the CDR3 reads TGTGCCAGCAACTCCGGGACTAGCTACCACAATGAGCAGTTCTTC.

The V and J genes are TRBV6-1 and TRBJ2-6; D remains ambiguous. The germline V gene has CDR1 MNHNS and CDR2 SASEGT. CDR3 size: 15 residues. Trimming pared 8 bases from V and 1 base from J, leaving 12 bases between. The DNA for the CDR3 is TGTGCCAGCGTTTCTGGGGATTCTGGGGCCAACGTCCTGACTTTC. Translated, it gives CASVSGDSGANVLTF.

This clone has just a few counts. J is TRBJ2-6 and V is TRBV29-1; D is unresolved. The CDR3 loop spans 16 amino acids. Germline-derived CDR1 and CDR2 are SQVTM and ANQGSEA. Trimming left V 4 bases short and J 0 bases short, with 13 bases between. As DNA, the CDR3 is TGCAGCGTTGGAGGCGACTCCTCCTCTGGGGCCAACGTCCTGACTTTC. Amino acids: CSVGGDSSSGANVLTF.

The chain is built from TRBV30 and TRBJ1-1; 8 bases are a match to TRBD1. Germline CDR1 and CDR2: GTSNPN and SVGIG (reference sequence). The ends lost 5 bases at V and 4 bases at J; junction bases unmatched: 6. This CDR3 is built from 13 residues. CDR3 region: CAWVQTGGTEAFF. CDR3 coding DNA: TGTGCCTGGGTGCAAACAGGGGGCACTGAAGCTTTCTTT.

This clone was seen just once. This rearrangement joins TRBV29-1 to TRBJ2-7; 10 positions match TRBD1. The trim removed 5 bases at V and 2 bases at J, leaving 3 bases unmatched. Germline loops: CDR1 SQVTM, CDR2 ANQGSEA. This CDR3 region has 13 residues. The CDR3, as DNA: TGCAGCGTTTCCGGACAGGGGGCCTACGAGCAGTACTTC. Encoded protein: CSVSGQGAYEQYF.

This rearrangement joins TRBV7-8 to TRBJ1-2, with 12 bases lining up with TRBD1. CDR1 is SGHVS, CDR2 FQNEAQ, per germline. The CDR3 runs to 14 residues. The ends lost 6 bases at V and 9 bases at J; junction bases unmatched: 8. The CDR3 nucleotides read TGTGCCAGCAGACCACCGGGACAGGGGGCTAGCTACACCTTC. Protein: CASRPPGQGASYTF.

The chain employs TRBV27 and TRBJ2-2; the D gene is possibly TRBD2 (7 bases). The CDR3 totals 15 residues. The germline CDR1 and CDR2 sequences are MNHEY and SMNVEV (reference sequence). Trimming took off 4 bases at V and 4 bases at J, with 13 bases between the two ends. This CDR3 is CASSWEGEGTGELFF. CDR3 in DNA: TGTGCCAGCAGTTGGGAGGGGGAAGGCACCGGGGAGCTGTTTTTT.

V is TRBV29-1 and J is TRBJ1-2; a weak D match, TRBD1 (6 bases). This CDR3 comprises 12 residues. Germline assignment: CDR1 SQVTM and CDR2 ANQGSEA. V was shortened by 1 base and J by 4 bases, with 7 bases between the two germline ends. CDR3 amino acids: CSVEGDTYGYTF. CDR3 in DNA: TGCAGCGTTGAAGGGGACACCTATGGCTACACCTTC.

This clone came up once. This rearrangement joins TRBV4-1 to TRBJ2-7; D uncertain. The CDR3 is 12 amino acids. CDR1 is MGHRA, CDR2 YSYEKL, per germline. The V end was cut by 2 bases, the J end by 6 bases, with 8 bases between. The CDR3: CASSQWTGEQYF. CDR3 DNA sequence: TGCGCCAGCAGCCAATGGACGGGCGAGCAGTACTTC.

The table lists this clone with a few counts. The chain is built from TRBV29-1 and TRBJ2-7; perhaps TRBD1 as D (5 bases). Per the germline V gene, CDR1 is SQVTM and CDR2 is ANQGSEA. The V end lost 6 bases, the J end lost 0 bases, and 9 bases lay between the germline ends. The CDR3 consists of 12 residues. CDR3 DNA: TGCAGCGTCACAGGTGACTCCTACGAGCAGTACTTC. This translates into CSVTGDSYEQYF.

This chain joins TRBV27 and TRBJ2-7; TRBD1 might be the D (5 bases). CDR1 is MNHEY, CDR2 SMNVEV, per germline (reference sequence). This CDR3 comprises 14 residues. V was pared by 3 bases and J by 5 bases, with 14 bases between. For the CDR3, the DNA is TGTGCCAGCAGTTTGGCGACAGCAAGAAACGAGCAGTACTTC. Protein product: CASSLATARNEQYF.

This clone was detected a few times. J is TRBJ2-1 and V is TRBV29-1, with 10 bases aligning to TRBD2. Unmatched junction bases numbered 1, after V lost 0 bases and J lost 2 bases. Germline CDR1 SQVTM, CDR2 ANQGSEA. The CDR3 length is 15 residues. The chain's CDR3 is CSVEESGGAYNEQFF. In DNA, the CDR3 is TGCAGCGTTGAAGAGAGCGGGGGGGCCTACAATGAGCAGTTCTTC.

The J gene is TRBJ1-6, the V gene TRBV6-1; D possibly corresponds to TRBD1 (6 bases). The CDR3 spans 15 residues. CDR1 MNHNS and CDR2 SASEGT come from the germline V gene. V lost 7 bases and J 7 bases, leaving 17 bases between the germline ends. CDR3 sequence reads: CASKSGETGNSPLHF. In DNA, the CDR3 is TGTGCCAGCAAGAGCGGAGAAACAGGGAATTCACCCCTCCACTTT.

The sample holds a few counts of this clone. The V gene is TRBV30, the J gene TRBJ2-4; 10 bases fit TRBD2. This CDR3 contains 14 residues. After removal of 1 base from V and 9 bases from J, the junction contained 6 bases not matched to a gene. Germline V CDR1 and CDR2: GTSNPN, SVGIG (reference sequence). The CDR3, as DNA: TGTGCCTGGAGTGGAACTAGCGGGGTCGGCATTCAGTACTTC. It is translated as CAWSGTSGVGIQYF.

V usage is TRBV27 and J usage is TRBJ1-4; no clear D gene. There are 17 residues in the CDR3. The V gene lost 5 bases and the J gene lost 6 bases, with 22 bases spanning the gap. The germline gives CDR1 MNHEY, CDR2 SMNVEV (reference sequence). The DNA for the CDR3 is TGTGCCAGCAGTCCCTCTAGATCACGATGGGCCTATGAAAAACTGTTTTTT. Its translation: CASSPSRSRWAYEKLFF.

V is TRBV5-1 and J is TRBJ1-5, with a possible D match to TRBD1 (5 bases). Per the germline V gene, CDR1 is SGHRS and CDR2 is YFSETQ. Deletions cut 0 bases from V and 4 bases from J, with 11 bases between. The CDR3 is 15 amino acids. CDR3: CASSLEQGPNQPQHF. The CDR3 DNA is TGCGCCAGCAGCTTGGAGCAGGGACCAAATCAGCCCCAGCATTTT.

This clone has just a few counts. V and J are TRBV7-2 and TRBJ2-5; a weak D match, TRBD2 (6 bases). This CDR3 has 16 amino acids. The germline V gene has CDR1 SGHTA and CDR2 FQGNSA. Trimming shortened V by 5 bases and J by 4 bases, and 20 bases separated the two germline ends. DNA for the CDR3: TGTGCCAGCAGCATGGGGACTTCCCCGTCCGGAGAGACCCAGTACTTC. Translating it yields CASSMGTSPSGETQYF.

The chain uses TRBV6-5 and TRBJ2-1; D might be TRBD2 (6 bases). CDR1 and CDR2 (germline): MNHEY, SVGAGI. The CDR3 has 12 amino acids. V lost 5 bases and J lost 6, with 8 bases in between. CDR3: CASSGLSNEQFF. The CDR3 DNA sequence: TGTGCCAGCAGTGGACTAAGCAATGAGCAGTTCTTC.

This clone was detected only a few times. V gene TRBV2 combines with J gene TRBJ1-2; no clear D gene. CDR3 length: 10 residues. CDR1 and CDR2 from the germline V gene are SNHLY and FYNNEI. Trimming stripped 11 bases from V and 7 bases from J, with 11 bases between. This chain's CDR3 is CASWYGGYTF. CDR3 in DNA: TGTGCCTCCTGGTATGGTGGCTACACCTTC.

The chain recombines TRBV6-1 with TRBJ1-3, with D tentatively TRBD1 (6 bases). With 8 bases removed from V and 0 bases from J, the gap between germline ends came to 11 bases. This CDR3 has 14 amino acids. CDR1 MNHNS and CDR2 SASEGT come from the germline V gene. Written as DNA, the CDR3 is TGTGCCAGCTCGGGACATTACTCTGGAAACACCATATATTTT. Translation: CASSGHYSGNTIYF.

V gene TRBV7-8 combines with J gene TRBJ2-7, with D unresolved. The CDR3 totals 14 residues. Germline V gene data show CDR1 as SGHVS and CDR2 as FQNEAQ. V was pared by 1 base and J by 6 bases, with 13 bases between. The CDR3 reads CASSLGVGGIEQYF. The CDR3 DNA is TGTGCCAGCAGCTTAGGAGTGGGTGGGATCGAGCAGTACTTC.